This T cell receptor beta chain originates from a study of blood T cell repertoires in COVID-19. Looking at the study overall: Nucleic acid was either cDNA or gDNA, and it came from T cells, B-cell-depleted T cells, or PBMCs.

Patients from Seattle were sampled longitudinally, starting during active infection. The CDR3 is 16 residues long. CDR1 is KGHSH and CDR2 is LQKENI in the germline V gene. V was pared by 3 bases and J by 8 bases, with 20 bases between. Measured with immunoSEQ multiplex PCR; TCRdb has only the in-frame clones, and not every one. The sample holds some 130,000 clones, about 89% seen once. The sample taken for sequencing was peripheral blood. The origin of this receptor is a woman aged 70-85 years with COVID-19, enrolled during active disease. The chain recombines TRBV18 with TRBJ1-5; D is possibly TRBD1 (6 bases). The CDR3 nucleotides read TGTGCCAGCTCACCGATAGAGGCGGTGGGGGCTGAGCCCCAGCATTTT. Translated: CASSPIEAVGAEPQHF.